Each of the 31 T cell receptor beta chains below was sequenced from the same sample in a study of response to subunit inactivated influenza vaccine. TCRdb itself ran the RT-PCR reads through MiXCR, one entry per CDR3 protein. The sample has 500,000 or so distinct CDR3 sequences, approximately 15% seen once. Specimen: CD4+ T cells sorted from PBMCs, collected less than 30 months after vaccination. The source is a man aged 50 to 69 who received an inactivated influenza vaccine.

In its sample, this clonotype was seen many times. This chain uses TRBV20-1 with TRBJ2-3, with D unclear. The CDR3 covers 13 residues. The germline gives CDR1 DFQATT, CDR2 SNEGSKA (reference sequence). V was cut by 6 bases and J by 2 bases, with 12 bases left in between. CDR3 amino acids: CSAEESNTDTQYF. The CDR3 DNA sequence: TGCAGTGCCGAGGAGAGCAACACAGATACGCAGTATTTT.

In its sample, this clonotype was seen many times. CDR3 in DNA: TGCAGTGCTAGCCCCCACACAGATACGCAGTATTTT. Translating gives CSASPHTDTQYF. The chain couples TRBV20-1 to TRBJ2-3; D call uncertain. This CDR3 is built from 12 residues. The germline V gene encodes CDR1 DFQATT and CDR2 SNEGSKA (reference sequence). Trimming left V 3 bases short and J 2 bases short, with 6 bases between.

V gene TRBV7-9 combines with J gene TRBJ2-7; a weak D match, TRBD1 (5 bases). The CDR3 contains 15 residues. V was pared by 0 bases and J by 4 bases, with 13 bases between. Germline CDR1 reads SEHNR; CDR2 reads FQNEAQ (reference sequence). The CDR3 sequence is CASSLALGHPYEQYF. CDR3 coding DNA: TGTGCCAGCAGCTTAGCGCTAGGACACCCGTACGAGCAGTACTTC.

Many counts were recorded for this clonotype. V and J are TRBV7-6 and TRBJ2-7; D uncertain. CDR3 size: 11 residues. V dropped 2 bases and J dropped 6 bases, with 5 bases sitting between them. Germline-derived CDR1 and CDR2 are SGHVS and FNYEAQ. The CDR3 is CASSLSTEQYF. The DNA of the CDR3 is TGTGCCAGCAGCTTATCTACCGAGCAGTACTTC.

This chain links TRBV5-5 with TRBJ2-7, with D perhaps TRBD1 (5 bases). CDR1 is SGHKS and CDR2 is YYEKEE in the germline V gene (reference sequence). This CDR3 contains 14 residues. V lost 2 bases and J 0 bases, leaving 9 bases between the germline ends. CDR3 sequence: CASSFQGRSYEQYF. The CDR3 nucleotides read TGTGCCAGCAGCTTCCAGGGCCGCTCCTACGAGCAGTACTTC.

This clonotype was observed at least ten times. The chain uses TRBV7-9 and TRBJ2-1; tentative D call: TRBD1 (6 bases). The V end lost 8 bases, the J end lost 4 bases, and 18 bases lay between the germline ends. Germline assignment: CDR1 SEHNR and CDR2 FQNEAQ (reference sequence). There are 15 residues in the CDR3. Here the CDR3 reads CASRRSGAKYNEQFF. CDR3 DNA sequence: TGTGCCAGCCGACGGTCAGGGGCAAAGTACAATGAGCAGTTCTTC.

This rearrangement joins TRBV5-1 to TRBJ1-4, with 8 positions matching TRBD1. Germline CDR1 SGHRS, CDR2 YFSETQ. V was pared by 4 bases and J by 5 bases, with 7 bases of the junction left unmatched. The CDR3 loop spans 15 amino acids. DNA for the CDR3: TGCGCCAGCAGCGTATCAGGGGGCGTGAATGAAAAACTGTTTTTT. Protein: CASSVSGGVNEKLFF.

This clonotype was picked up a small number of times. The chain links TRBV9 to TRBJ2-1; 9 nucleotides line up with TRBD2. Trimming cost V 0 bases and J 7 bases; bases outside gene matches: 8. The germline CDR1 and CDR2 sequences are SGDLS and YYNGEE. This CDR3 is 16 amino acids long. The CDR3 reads CASSVALLAGVNEQFF. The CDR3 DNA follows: TGTGCCAGCAGCGTAGCGCTACTAGCGGGTGTTAATGAGCAGTTCTTC.

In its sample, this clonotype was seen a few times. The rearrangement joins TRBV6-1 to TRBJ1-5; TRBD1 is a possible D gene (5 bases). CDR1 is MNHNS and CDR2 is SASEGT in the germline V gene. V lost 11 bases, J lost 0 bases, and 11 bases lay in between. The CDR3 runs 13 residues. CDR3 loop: CAAGGGSNQPQHF. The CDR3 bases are TGTGCCGCCGGGGGGGGTAGCAATCAGCCCCAGCATTTT.

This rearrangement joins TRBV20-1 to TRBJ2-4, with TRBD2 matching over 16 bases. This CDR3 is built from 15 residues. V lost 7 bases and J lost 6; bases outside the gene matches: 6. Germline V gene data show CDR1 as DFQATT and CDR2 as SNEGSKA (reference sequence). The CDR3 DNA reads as TGCAGTGTTCTGGGACTAGCGGGAGGGCTAAACATTCAGTACTTC. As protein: CSVLGLAGGLNIQYF.

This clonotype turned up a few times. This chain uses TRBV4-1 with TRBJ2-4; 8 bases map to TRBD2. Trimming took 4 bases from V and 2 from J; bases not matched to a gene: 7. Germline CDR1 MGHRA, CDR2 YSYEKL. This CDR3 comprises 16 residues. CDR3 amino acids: CASSPVAGRSKNIQYF. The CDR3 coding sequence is TGCGCCAGCAGCCCGGTAGCGGGGCGGTCCAAAAACATTCAGTACTTC.

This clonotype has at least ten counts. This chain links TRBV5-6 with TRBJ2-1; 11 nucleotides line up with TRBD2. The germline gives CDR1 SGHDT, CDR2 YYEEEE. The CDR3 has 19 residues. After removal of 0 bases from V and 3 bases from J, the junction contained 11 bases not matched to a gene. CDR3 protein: CASSLGASGGISGYNEQFF. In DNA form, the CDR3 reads TGTGCCAGCAGCTTGGGGGCTAGCGGGGGGATCTCCGGCTACAATGAGCAGTTCTTC.

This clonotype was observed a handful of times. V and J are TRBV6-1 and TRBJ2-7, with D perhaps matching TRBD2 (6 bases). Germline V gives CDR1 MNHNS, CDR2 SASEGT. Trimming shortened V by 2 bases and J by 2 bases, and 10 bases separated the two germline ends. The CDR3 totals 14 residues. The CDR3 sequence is CASSEPAGTYEQYF. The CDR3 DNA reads TGTGCCAGCAGTGAACCAGCGGGCACCTACGAGCAGTACTTC.

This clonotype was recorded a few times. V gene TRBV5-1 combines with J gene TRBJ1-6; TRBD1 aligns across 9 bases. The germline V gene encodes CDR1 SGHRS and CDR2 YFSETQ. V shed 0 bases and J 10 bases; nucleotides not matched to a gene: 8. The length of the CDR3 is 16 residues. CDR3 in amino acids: CASSLEAGQGNSPLHF. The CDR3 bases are TGCGCCAGCAGCTTGGAGGCGGGACAGGGTAACTCACCCCTCCACTTT.

CDR3 bases: TGTGCCAGCGGTCAGCCCTCTGGGGCCAACGTCCTGACTTTC. It yields the protein CASGQPSGANVLTF. V is TRBV6-2 or TRBV6-3 and J is TRBJ2-6; D is undetermined. V was pared by 8 bases and J by 0 bases, with 8 bases between. The CDR3 has 14 amino acids. Germline CDR1 reads MNHEY; CDR2 reads SVGEGT.

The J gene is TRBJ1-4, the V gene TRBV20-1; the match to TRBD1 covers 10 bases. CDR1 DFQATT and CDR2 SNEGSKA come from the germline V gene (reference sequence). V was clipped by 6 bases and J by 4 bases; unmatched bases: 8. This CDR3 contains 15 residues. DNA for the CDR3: TGCAGTGCCCATGGGACAGGGGCTCGTAATGAAAAACTGTTTTTT. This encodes CSAHGTGARNEKLFF.

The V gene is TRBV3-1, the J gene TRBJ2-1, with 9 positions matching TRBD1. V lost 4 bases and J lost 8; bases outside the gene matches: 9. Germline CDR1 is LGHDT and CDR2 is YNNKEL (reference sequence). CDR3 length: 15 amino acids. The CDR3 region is CASSRGTGSLDEQFF. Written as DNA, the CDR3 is TGTGCCAGCAGCCGAGGGACAGGGAGCTTGGATGAGCAGTTCTTC.

Here the CDR3 reads CASSPFSDRASTDTQYF. In DNA form, the CDR3 reads TGTGCCAGCTCCCCGTTCTCGGACAGGGCTAGCACAGATACGCAGTATTTT. V and J are TRBV18 and TRBJ2-3; 8 bases map to TRBD1. CDR1 and CDR2 (germline): KGHSH, LQKENI. This CDR3 has 17 residues. The ends lost 6 bases at V and 0 bases at J; junction bases unmatched: 11.

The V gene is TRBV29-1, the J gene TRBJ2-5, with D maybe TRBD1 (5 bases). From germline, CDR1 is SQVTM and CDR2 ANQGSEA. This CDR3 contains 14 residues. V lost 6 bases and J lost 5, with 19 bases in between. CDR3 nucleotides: TGCAGCGTGACGGGCAGGGTCTCGGTGGAGACCCAGTACTTC. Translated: CSVTGRVSVETQYF.

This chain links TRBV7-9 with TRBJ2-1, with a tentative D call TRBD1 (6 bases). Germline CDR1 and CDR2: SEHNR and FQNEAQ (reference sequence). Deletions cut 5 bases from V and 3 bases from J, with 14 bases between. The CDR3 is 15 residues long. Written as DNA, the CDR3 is TGTGCCAGCAGCATTACTTCGGACAGCTACAATGAGCAGTTCTTC. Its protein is CASSITSDSYNEQFF.

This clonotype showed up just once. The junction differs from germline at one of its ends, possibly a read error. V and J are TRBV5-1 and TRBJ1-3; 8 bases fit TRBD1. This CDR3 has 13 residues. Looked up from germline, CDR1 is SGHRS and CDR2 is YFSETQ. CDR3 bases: TGCGCCAGCAGCTTGGGGACAGGGAACTCCATGTATTTT. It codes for CASSLGTGNSMYF.

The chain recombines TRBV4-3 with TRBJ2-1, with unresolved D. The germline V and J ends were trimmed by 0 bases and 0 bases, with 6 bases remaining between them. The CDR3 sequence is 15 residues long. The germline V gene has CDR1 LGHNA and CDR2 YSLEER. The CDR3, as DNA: TGCGCCAGCAGCCAAGATCCGAGCTCCTACAATGAGCAGTTCTTC. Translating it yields CASSQDPSSYNEQFF.

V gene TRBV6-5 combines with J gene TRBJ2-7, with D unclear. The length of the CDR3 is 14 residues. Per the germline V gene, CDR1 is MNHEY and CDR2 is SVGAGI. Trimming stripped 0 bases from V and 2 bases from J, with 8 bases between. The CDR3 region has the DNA TGTGCCAGCAGTTACTCGAACCGGCCCTACGAGCAGTACTTC. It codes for CASSYSNRPYEQYF.

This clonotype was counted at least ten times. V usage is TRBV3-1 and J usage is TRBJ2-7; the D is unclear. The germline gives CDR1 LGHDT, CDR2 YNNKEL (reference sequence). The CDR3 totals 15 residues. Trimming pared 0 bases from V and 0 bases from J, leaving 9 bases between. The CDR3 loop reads CASSQDAVFSYEQYF. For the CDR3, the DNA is TGTGCCAGCAGCCAAGATGCAGTTTTCTCCTACGAGCAGTACTTC.

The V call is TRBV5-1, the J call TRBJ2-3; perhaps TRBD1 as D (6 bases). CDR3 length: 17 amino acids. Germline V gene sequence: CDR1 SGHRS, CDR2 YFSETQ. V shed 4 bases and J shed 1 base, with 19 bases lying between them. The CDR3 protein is CASSLPTQGLGTDTQYF. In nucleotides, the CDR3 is TGCGCCAGCAGCCTTCCAACCCAGGGGCTGGGCACAGATACGCAGTATTTT.

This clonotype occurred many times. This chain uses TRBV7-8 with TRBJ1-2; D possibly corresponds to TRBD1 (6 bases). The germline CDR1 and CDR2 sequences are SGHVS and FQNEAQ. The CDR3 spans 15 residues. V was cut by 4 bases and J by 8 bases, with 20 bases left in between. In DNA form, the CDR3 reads TGTGCCAGCAGCTATTCTGGGGGCGCGCATAGAGGCTACACCTTC. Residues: CASSYSGGAHRGYTF.

CDR3 residues: CASSYGQGVFYNEQFF. As DNA, the CDR3 is TGTGCCAGCAGTTACGGTCAGGGAGTTTTCTACAATGAGCAGTTCTTC. This chain links TRBV6-5 with TRBJ2-1; perhaps D is TRBD1 or TRBD2 (5 bases each). V lost 2 bases and J 3 bases, leaving 14 bases between the germline ends. The CDR3 spans 16 residues. Looked up from germline, CDR1 is MNHEY and CDR2 is SVGAGI.

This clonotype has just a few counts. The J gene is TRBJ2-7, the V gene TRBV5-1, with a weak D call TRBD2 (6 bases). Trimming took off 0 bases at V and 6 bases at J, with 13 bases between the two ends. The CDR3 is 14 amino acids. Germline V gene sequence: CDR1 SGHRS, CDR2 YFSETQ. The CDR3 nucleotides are TGCGCCAGCAGCTTGGGGGCCCCCGGGAGCGAGCAGTACTTC. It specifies CASSLGAPGSEQYF. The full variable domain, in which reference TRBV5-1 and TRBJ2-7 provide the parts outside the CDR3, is KAGVTQTPRYLIKTRGQQVTLSCSPISGHRSVSWYQQTPGQGLQFLFEYFSETQRNKGNFPGRFSGRQFSNSRSEMNVSTLELGDSALYLCASSLGAPGSEQYFGPGTRLTVT.

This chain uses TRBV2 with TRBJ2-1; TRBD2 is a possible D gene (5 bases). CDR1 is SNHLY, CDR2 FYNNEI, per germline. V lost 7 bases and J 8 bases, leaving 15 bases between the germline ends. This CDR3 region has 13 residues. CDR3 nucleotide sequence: TGTGCCAGCAATCGGTACCAGAGGGATGAGCAGTTCTTC. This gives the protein CASNRYQRDEQFF. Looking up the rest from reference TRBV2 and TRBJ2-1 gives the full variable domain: EPEVTQTPSHQVTQMGQEVILRCVPISNHLYFYWYRQILGQKVEFLVSFYNNEISEKSEIFDDQFSVERPDGSNFTLKIRSTKLEDSAMYFCASNRYQRDEQFFGPGTRLTVL.

This CDR3 is CASSYSKGFGTEAFF. In DNA, the CDR3 is TGTGCCAGCAGTTACTCGAAGGGTTTTGGGACTGAAGCTTTCTTT. The chain recombines TRBV6-2 or TRBV6-3 with TRBJ1-1; D is unclear. CDR3 length: 15 amino acids. CDR1 is MNHEY, CDR2 SVGEGT, per germline. Trimming cost V 0 bases and J 5 bases, with 13 bases left between them.

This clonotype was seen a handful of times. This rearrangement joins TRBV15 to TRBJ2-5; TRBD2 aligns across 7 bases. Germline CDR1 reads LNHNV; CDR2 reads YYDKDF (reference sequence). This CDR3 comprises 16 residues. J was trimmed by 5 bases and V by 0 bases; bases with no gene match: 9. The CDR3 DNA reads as TGTGCCACCAGCAGAGATCGGGGACTACGGGGGGAGACCCAGTACTTC. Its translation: CATSRDRGLRGETQYF.